The sequence of this TCR beta chain was determined in a study of neurological immune-mediated disorders. On the study more broadly: Among the approximately 34 patients with multiple sclerosis, 31 were relapsing-remitting, while 3 were secondary progressive. Study observations and caveats: The greatest TCR clonal expansion occurred in HTLV-1-associated myelopathy and the least in multiple sclerosis, which fell below healthy controls. Phylogenetically, 18 of 34 multiple sclerosis patients' repertoires fell into one related-CDR3 cluster, a possible signature.

This clonotype has a count of ten or more. The target antigen is unknown. The CDR3 contains 14 residues. The germline gives CDR1 MNHEY, CDR2 SVGAGI. With 2 bases removed from V and 5 bases from J, the gap between germline ends came to 12 bases. TCRdb fed the 5' RACE reads into MiXCR, producing one record per CDR3 protein. In the table there are 120,000 or so distinct CDR3 sequences, more than 2.5% of which are singletons. This TCR came from a woman in her 30s with multiple sclerosis. Input material: PBMCs. The chain joins TRBV6-5 to TRBJ2-5; maybe TRBD2 (6 bases). This chain's CDR3 is CASSYNDRGETQYF. CDR3 DNA: TGTGCCAGCAGTTACAATGACCGGGGGGAGACCCAGTACTTC.